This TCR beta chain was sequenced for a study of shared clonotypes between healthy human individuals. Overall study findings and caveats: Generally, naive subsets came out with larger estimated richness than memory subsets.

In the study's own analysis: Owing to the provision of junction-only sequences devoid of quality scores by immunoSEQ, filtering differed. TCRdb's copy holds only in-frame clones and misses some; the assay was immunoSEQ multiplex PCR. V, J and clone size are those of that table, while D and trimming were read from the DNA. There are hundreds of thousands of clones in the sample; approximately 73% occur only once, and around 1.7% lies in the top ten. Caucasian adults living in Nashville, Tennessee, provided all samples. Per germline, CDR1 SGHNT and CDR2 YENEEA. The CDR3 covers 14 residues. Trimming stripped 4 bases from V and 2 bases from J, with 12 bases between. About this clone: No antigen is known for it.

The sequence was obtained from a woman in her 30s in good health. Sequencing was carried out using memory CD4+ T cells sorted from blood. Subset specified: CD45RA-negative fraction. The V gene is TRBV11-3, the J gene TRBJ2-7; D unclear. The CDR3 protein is CASSSRAKTYEQYF. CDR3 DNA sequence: TGTGCCAGCAGCTCCCGGGCCAAGACCTACGAGCAGTACTTC.